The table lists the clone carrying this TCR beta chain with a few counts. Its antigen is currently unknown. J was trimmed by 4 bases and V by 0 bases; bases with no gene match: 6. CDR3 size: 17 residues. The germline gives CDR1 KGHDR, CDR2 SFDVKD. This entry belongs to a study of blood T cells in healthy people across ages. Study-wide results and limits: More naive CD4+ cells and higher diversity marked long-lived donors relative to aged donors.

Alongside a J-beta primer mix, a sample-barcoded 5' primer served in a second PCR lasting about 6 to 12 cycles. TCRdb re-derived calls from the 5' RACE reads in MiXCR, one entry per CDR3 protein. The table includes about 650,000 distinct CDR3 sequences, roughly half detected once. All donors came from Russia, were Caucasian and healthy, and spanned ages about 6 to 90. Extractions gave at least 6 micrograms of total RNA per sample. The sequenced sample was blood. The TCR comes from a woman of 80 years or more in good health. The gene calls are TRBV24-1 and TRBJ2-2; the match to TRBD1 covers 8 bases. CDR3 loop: CATSDLPGGSGTGELFF. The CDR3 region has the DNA TGTGCCACCAGTGATTTGCCAGGGGGCTCGGGCACCGGGGAGCTGTTTTTT.